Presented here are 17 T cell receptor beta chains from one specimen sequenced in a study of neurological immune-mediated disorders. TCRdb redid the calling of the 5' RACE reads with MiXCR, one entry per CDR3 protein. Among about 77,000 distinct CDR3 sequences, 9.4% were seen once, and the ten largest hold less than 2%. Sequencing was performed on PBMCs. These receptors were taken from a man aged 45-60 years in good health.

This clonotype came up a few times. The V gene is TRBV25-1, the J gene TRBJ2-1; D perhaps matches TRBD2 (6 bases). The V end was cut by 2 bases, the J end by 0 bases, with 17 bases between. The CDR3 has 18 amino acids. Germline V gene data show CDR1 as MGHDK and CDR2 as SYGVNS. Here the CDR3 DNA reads TGTGCCAGCAGTGAACGGGGGAGATCTTTTAGCTCCTACAATGAGCAGTTCTTC. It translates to CASSERGRSFSSYNEQFF.

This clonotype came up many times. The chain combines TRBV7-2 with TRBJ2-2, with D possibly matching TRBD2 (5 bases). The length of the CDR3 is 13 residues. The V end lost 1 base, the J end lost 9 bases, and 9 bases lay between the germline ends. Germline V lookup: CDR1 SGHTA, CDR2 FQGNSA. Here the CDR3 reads CASSLDGNRELFF. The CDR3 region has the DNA TGTGCCAGCAGCTTAGACGGGAATAGGGAGCTGTTTTTT.

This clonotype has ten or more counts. The CDR3 reads CASSFLPGTGYYSNQPQHF. The DNA for the CDR3 is TGTGCCAGCAGCTTCCTTCCCGGGACAGGTTATTATAGCAATCAGCCCCAGCATTTT. The rearrangement links TRBV12-3 or TRBV12-4 to TRBJ1-5, with 8 bases identical to TRBD1. The CDR3 runs 19 residues. J gave up 0 bases and V 6 bases, and 16 bases lay outside the gene matches.

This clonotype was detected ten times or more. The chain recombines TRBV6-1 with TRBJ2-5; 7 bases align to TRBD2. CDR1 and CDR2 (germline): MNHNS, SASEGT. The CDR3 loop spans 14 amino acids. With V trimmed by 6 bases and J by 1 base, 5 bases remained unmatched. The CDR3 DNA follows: TGTGCCAGCAGGACGGGGGGTAGCCAAGAGACCCAGTACTTC. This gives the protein CASRTGGSQETQYF.

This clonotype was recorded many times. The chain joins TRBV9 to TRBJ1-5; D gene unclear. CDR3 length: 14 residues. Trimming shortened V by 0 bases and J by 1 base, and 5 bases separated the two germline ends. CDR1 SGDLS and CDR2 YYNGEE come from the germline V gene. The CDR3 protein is CASSVGGSNQPQHF. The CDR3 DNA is TGTGCCAGCAGCGTAGGTGGGAGCAATCAGCCCCAGCATTTT. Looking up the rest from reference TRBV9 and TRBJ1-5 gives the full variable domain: DSGVTQTPKHLITATGQRVTLRCSPRSGDLSVYWYQQSLDQGLQFLIQYYNGEERAKGNILERFSAQQFPDLHSELNLSSLELGDSALYFCASSVGGSNQPQHFGDGTRLSIL.

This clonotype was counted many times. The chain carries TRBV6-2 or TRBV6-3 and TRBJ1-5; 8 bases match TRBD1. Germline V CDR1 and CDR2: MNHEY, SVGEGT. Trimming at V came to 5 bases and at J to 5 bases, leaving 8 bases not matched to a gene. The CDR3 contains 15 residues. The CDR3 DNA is TGTGCCAGCAGTCTCCCGACAGGGGACTATCAGCCCCAGCATTTT. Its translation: CASSLPTGDYQPQHF.

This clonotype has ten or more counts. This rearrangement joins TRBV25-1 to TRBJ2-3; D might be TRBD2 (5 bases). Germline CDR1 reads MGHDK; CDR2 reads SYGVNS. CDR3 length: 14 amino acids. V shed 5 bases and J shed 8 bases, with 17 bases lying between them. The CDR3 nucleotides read TGTGCCAGCAGTATTACGGGGTCCGGAGGTACGCAGTATTTT. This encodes CASSITGSGGTQYF.

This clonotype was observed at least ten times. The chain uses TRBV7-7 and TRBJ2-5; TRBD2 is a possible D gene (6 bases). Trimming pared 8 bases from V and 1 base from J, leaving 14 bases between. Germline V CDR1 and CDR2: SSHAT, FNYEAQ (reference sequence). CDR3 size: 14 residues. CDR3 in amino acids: CASGISGPQETQYF. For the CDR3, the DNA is TGTGCCAGCGGAATTAGCGGACCCCAAGAGACCCAGTACTTC.

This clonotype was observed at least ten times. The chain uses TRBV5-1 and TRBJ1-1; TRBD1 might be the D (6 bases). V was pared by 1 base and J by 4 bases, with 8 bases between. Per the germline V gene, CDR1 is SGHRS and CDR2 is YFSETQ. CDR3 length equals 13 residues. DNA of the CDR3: TGCGCCAGCAGCTTGAGGGGGGGCACTGAAGCTTTCTTT. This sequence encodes CASSLRGGTEAFF.

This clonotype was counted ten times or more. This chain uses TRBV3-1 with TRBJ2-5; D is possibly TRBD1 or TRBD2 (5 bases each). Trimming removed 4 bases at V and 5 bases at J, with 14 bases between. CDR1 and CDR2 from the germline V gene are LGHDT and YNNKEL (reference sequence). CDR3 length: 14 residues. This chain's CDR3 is CASSPTGTSETQYF. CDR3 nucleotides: TGTGCCAGCAGCCCCACCGGGACCTCCGAGACCCAGTACTTC.

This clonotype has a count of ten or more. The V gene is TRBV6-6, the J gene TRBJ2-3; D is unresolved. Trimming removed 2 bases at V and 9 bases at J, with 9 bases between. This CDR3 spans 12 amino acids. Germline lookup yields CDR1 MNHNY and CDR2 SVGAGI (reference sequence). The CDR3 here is CASSYDRDTQYF. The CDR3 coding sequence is TGTGCCAGCAGTTACGACCGAGACACGCAGTATTTT.

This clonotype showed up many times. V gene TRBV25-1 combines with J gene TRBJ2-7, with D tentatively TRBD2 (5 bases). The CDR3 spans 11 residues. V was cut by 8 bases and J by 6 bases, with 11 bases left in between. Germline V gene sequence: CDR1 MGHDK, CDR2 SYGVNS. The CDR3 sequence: CASSKGGEQYF. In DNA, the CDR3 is TGTGCCAGCTCCAAAGGAGGCGAGCAGTACTTC.

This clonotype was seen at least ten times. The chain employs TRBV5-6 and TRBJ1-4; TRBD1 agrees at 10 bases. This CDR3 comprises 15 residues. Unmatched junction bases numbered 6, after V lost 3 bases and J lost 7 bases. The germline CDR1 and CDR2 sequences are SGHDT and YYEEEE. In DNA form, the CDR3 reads TGTGCCAGCAGCTCGGCCGGGACAGGGGCTGAAAAACTGTTTTTT. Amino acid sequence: CASSSAGTGAEKLFF.

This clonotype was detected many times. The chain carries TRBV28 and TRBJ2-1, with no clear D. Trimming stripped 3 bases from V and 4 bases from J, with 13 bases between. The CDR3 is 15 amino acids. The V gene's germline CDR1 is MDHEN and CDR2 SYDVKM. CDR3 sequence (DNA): TGTGCCAGCAGTTTCGGTAGTGGGCCGTACAATGAGCAGTTCTTC. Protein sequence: CASSFGSGPYNEQFF.

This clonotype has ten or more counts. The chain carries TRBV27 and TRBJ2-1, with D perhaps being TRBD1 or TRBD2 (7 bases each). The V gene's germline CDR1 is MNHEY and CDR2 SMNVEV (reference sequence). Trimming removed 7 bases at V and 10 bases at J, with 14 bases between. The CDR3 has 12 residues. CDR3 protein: CASKQGGTEQFF. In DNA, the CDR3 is TGTGCCAGCAAGCAGGGGGGGACGGAGCAGTTCTTC.

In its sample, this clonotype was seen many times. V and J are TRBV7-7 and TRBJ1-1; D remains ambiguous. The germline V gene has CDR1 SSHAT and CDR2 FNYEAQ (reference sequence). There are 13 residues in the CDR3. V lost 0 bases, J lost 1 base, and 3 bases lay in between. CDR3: CASSLAQNTEAFF. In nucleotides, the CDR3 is TGTGCCAGCAGCTTAGCGCAGAACACTGAAGCTTTCTTT.

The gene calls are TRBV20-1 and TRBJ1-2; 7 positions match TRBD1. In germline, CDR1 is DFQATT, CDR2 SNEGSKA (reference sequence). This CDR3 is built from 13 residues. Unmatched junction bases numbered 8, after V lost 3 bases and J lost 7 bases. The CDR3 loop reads CSARTGSPFGYTF. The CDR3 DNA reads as TGCAGTGCTAGGACAGGGTCCCCCTTTGGCTACACCTTC.